The 18 T cell receptor beta chains below were found in one sample sequenced in a study of cytomegalovirus exposure and HLA in healthy donors. The PCR was carried out with 60 Vbeta primers and 13 Jbeta primers. The protocol was immunoSEQ multiplex PCR, while the TCRdb copy is restricted to in-frame clones and leaves out a portion. The sample lists 90,000 to 120,000 clones, roughly 85% occurring once. The sequencing sample was made of PBMCs. The receptors derive from a woman in her thirties or forties in good health and CMV-seronegative.

With respect to this clone: Different DNA sequences within this sample yield the same CDR3. The chain combines TRBV29-1 with TRBJ2-6; no definite D call. There are 13 residues in the CDR3. CDR1 and CDR2 (germline): SQVTM, ANQGSEA. The ends were cut back, 3 bases at V and 1 base at J, with 4 bases in the middle. CDR3 bases: TGCAGCGTTGATCTGTCTGGGGCCAACGTCCTGACTTTC. This sequence encodes CSVDLSGANVLTF.

The gene calls are TRBV6-5 and TRBJ2-6; TRBD2 aligns across 7 bases. The V segment lost 0 bases and the J segment 2 bases; nucleotides outside the gene matches: 1. Looked up from germline, CDR1 is MNHEY and CDR2 is SVGAGI. CDR3 size: 16 residues. The CDR3 loop is CASSYSAGAGANVLTF. CDR3 DNA sequence: TGTGCCAGCAGTTACTCGGCGGGAGCTGGGGCCAACGTCCTGACTTTC.

This clone was observed a single time. This chain links TRBV30 with TRBJ2-3; possible D gene TRBD1, 6 bases. The CDR3 runs to 16 residues. The germline V gene has CDR1 GTSNPN and CDR2 SVGIG (reference sequence). Trimming removed 2 bases at V and 3 bases at J, with 18 bases between. CDR3 sequence: CAWSRDNRLITDTQYF. CDR3 DNA: TGTGCCTGGAGTAGGGACAATCGACTTATTACAGATACGCAGTATTTT.

This chain uses TRBV28 with TRBJ1-2; D remains ambiguous. The CDR3 contains 14 residues. The V and J ends lost 2 bases and 4 bases respectively, with 11 bases between them. Germline CDR1 and CDR2: MDHEN and SYDVKM. The CDR3 region has the DNA TGTGCCAGCAGTTTAACCGGGGTTGGCTATGGCTACACCTTC. This translates into CASSLTGVGYGYTF.

This sequence joins TRBV12-5 and TRBJ2-5; D remains unclear. V gave up 7 bases and J gave up 5 bases, with 14 bases separating them. Germline lookup yields CDR1 LGHNT and CDR2 FRNRAP. This CDR3 comprises 13 residues. In nucleotides, the CDR3 is TGTGCTAGTGTGCGCGGCCTCGACGAGACCCAGTACTTC. It is translated as CASVRGLDETQYF. Combining the CDR3 with reference TRBV12-5 and TRBJ2-5 gives the whole variable domain DARVTQTPRHKVTEMGQEVTMRCQPILGHNTVFWYRQTMMQGLELLAYFRNRAPLDDSGMPKDRFSAEMPDATLATLKIQPSEPRDSAVYFCASVRGLDETQYFGPGTRLLVL.

A note on this clone: Other DNA sequences in the sample encode the same CDR3. This rearrangement joins TRBV27 to TRBJ1-1, with a possible D match to TRBD1 (5 bases). Germline assignment: CDR1 MNHEY and CDR2 SMNVEV (reference sequence). Trimming removed 6 bases from V and 3 bases from J, with 8 bases in between. The CDR3 is 12 amino acids. For the CDR3, the DNA is TGTGCCAGCAGCCCGGGGGACACTGAAGCTTTCTTT. It specifies CASSPGDTEAFF.

The genes are TRBV5-6 and TRBJ2-1; possibly TRBD2 for D (5 bases). This CDR3 is 16 amino acids long. V lost 4 bases to trimming and J lost 7 bases, with 21 bases between them. Germline CDR1 is SGHDT and CDR2 is YYEEEE. The CDR3 coding sequence is TGTGCCAGCAGCCCCCAACTAGGATTGATCGGGAATGAGCAGTTCTTC. It translates to CASSPQLGLIGNEQFF.

The CDR3 DNA reads TGTGCCAGCAGTTACACTCGCTCCTACGAGCAGTACTTC. It specifies CASSYTRSYEQYF. The chain combines TRBV6-6 with TRBJ2-5, with D uncertain. The DNA end is more similar to TRBJ2-7, so the J call may be wrong. CDR1 and CDR2 (germline): MNHNY, SVGAGI (reference sequence). The CDR3 length is 13 residues.

This clone has a single count. The chain employs TRBV9 and TRBJ1-1, with D perhaps TRBD1 (6 bases). This CDR3 contains 15 residues. Trimming removed 0 bases at V and 5 bases at J, with 14 bases between. Germline V lookup: CDR1 SGDLS, CDR2 YYNGEE. For the CDR3, the DNA is TGTGCCAGCAGCGTAGAAGGGGGGGAAGATACTGAAGCTTTCTTT. Translation: CASSVEGGEDTEAFF.

This chain joins TRBV28 and TRBJ2-3, with 8 bases aligning to TRBD2. The CDR3 is made up of 17 amino acids. With 3 bases clipped from V and 8 bases from J, the junction kept 16 bases outside the gene matches. Germline V lookup: CDR1 MDHEN, CDR2 SYDVKM. CDR3 DNA sequence: TGTGCCAGCAGTTTGGGGTCGGATAGCGGGGTGCTAACTACGCAGTATTTT. Residues: CASSLGSDSGVLTTQYF.

This clone was observed a few times. The CDR3 reads CASRGTGFATQYF. The DNA of the CDR3 is TGTGCCAGCAGGGGGACAGGATTTGCGACCCAGTACTTC. This sequence joins TRBV2 and TRBJ2-5, with TRBD1 matching over 8 bases. V shed 6 bases, J shed 7 bases, and the junction held 7 bases outside the gene matches. CDR1 is SNHLY, CDR2 FYNNEI, per germline. The CDR3 length is 13 residues.

V gene TRBV7-2 combines with J gene TRBJ2-7, with 11 nucleotides matching TRBD1. CDR1 and CDR2 (germline): SGHTA, FQGNSA. The CDR3 sequence is 16 residues long. Losses at the gene ends were 5 bases for V and 5 bases for J; bases not matched to a gene: 11. CDR3 amino acids: CASSESTGTGGHEQYF. The CDR3 DNA reads TGTGCCAGCAGCGAAAGCACCGGGACAGGGGGACACGAGCAGTACTTC.

Of note for this clone: An end of the junction does not agree with germline; a read error may underlie this. This chain links TRBV7-9 with TRBJ2-5, with unresolved D. This CDR3 contains 11 residues. Germline V gene data show CDR1 as SEHNR and CDR2 as FQNEAQ (reference sequence). The DNA of the CDR3 is TGTTCCAGCAGCGCGCAAGAGACCCAGTACTTC. This sequence encodes CSSSAQETQYF.

This chain joins TRBV5-6 and TRBJ2-7; no reliable D call. Germline V CDR1 and CDR2: SGHDT, YYEEEE. Trimming shortened V by 2 bases and J by 0 bases, and 9 bases separated the two germline ends. The CDR3 runs to 14 residues. In DNA form, the CDR3 reads TGTGCCAGCAGCTTTCCCGGGTCCTCCTACGAGCAGTACTTC. Translation: CASSFPGSSYEQYF.

This chain joins TRBV19 and TRBJ2-5; no firm D call. The germline gives CDR1 LNHDA, CDR2 SQIVND (reference sequence). The length of the CDR3 is 15 residues. V was pared by 1 base and J by 2 bases, with 11 bases between. CDR3 sequence: CASSIGLQEQETQYF. The CDR3 DNA follows: TGTGCCAGTAGTATAGGATTACAAGAACAAGAGACCCAGTACTTC.

This clone has just a few counts. The rearrangement joins TRBV14 to TRBJ2-1; TRBD2 matches 10 bases. The CDR3 is 19 residues long. Germline loops: CDR1 SGHDN, CDR2 FVKESK. Trimming removed 6 bases from V and 5 bases from J; junction bases left unmatched: 19. In nucleotides, the CDR3 is TGTGCCAGCAGGGAAGGGTCCTATACTAGCGGGAAACGGGACAATGAGCAGTTCTTC. Protein: CASREGSYTSGKRDNEQFF.

The genes are TRBV5-1 and TRBJ1-2; 7 bases match TRBD1. Losses at the gene ends were 4 bases for V and 1 base for J; bases not matched to a gene: 7. The germline V gene has CDR1 SGHRS and CDR2 YFSETQ. There are 15 residues in the CDR3. The CDR3 DNA reads as TGCGCCAGCAGCCGCGAGACAGGGAATAACTATGGCTACACCTTC. It yields the protein CASSRETGNNYGYTF.

The chain carries TRBV19 and TRBJ2-3, with unresolved D. Germline CDR1 is LNHDA and CDR2 is SQIVND (reference sequence). V shed 0 bases and J shed 1 base, with 5 bases lying between them. The CDR3 is 14 residues long. The CDR3 sequence: CASSIETGTDTQYF. CDR3 nucleotides: TGTGCCAGTAGTATAGAAACAGGCACAGATACGCAGTATTTT.